Presented here are 13 T cell receptor beta chains from one specimen sequenced in a study of shared T cell receptors in the human thymus. Generated by immunoSEQ multiplex PCR, the TCRdb table keeps only in-frame clones and is missing some. Of about 610,000 clones listed, approximately 90% are singletons. These same records also appear under a second study, on human thymus T cells.

Sequenced input: thymocytes. The receptors originated from a boy younger than two with a congenital heart defect.

This clone was counted only a few times. The rearrangement uses TRBV23-1 and TRBJ2-5; 7 positions match TRBD1. TRBV23-1 qualifies as an ORF whose function is uncertain. J was trimmed by 5 bases and V by 0 bases; bases with no gene match: 12. The CDR3 totals 17 residues. The chain's CDR3 is CASSQSGTGERRETQYF. In nucleotides, the CDR3 is TGCGCCAGCAGTCAATCGGGTACAGGGGAACGGCGCGAGACCCAGTACTTC.

The CDR3 nucleotides read TGCGCCAGCAGCTTATCGACGTCAGGCGGGGAGCTGTTTTTT. This codes for CASSLSTSGGELFF. This rearrangement joins TRBV5-1 to TRBJ2-2; D not resolved. Trimming cost V 2 bases and J 7 bases, with 12 bases left between them. From germline, CDR1 is SGHRS and CDR2 YFSETQ. The CDR3 sequence is 14 residues long.

The rearrangement links TRBV7-9 to TRBJ2-1; TRBD2 aligns across 7 bases. The CDR3 runs to 17 residues. The junction had 9 bases not matched to a gene; V was cut back by 2 bases and J by 2 bases. The germline V gene has CDR1 SEHNR and CDR2 FQNEAQ (reference sequence). CDR3 sequence (DNA): TGTGCCAGCAGCTTATATCCGCGGGAGCCCACCTACAATGAGCAGTTCTTC. Translation: CASSLYPREPTYNEQFF.

The chain combines TRBV5-4 with TRBJ1-2; 7 nucleotides match TRBD1. With V trimmed by 4 bases and J by 7 bases, 7 bases remained unmatched. The CDR3 contains 13 residues. Per the germline V gene, CDR1 is SGHNT and CDR2 is YYREEE (reference sequence). The CDR3 nucleotides read TGTGCCAGCAGCGTCGGAGGGGGCTCTGGCTACACCTTC. Encoded protein: CASSVGGGSGYTF. The complete variable domain, with remaining parts taken from reference TRBV5-4 and TRBJ1-2, reads ETGVTQSPTHLIKTRGQQVTLRCSSQSGHNTVSWYQQALGQGPQFIFQYYREEENGRGNFPPRFSGLQFPNYSSELNVNALELDDSALYLCASSVGGGSGYTFGSGTRLTVV.

The chain has TRBV4-3 and TRBJ2-6, with 7 bases that match TRBD1. The CDR3 contains 18 residues. V lost 5 bases to trimming and J lost 1 base; unmatched junction nucleotides: 11. CDR1 LGHNA and CDR2 YSLEER come from the germline V gene. The CDR3 loop is CASSWGRGRISGANVLTF. CDR3 coding DNA: TGCGCCAGCAGCTGGGGTAGGGGGCGCATATCTGGGGCCAACGTCCTGACTTTC.

This clone has just one count. The genes are TRBV10-2 and TRBJ2-7; 9 bases line up with TRBD1. CDR1 and CDR2 (germline): WSHSY, SAAADI. The CDR3 runs to 12 residues. The J segment lost 4 bases and the V segment lost 7 bases, leaving 2 bases of the junction unmatched. The CDR3 loop is CASTGTGYEQYF. The DNA for the CDR3 is TGCGCCAGCACAGGGACAGGGTACGAGCAGTACTTC.

The chain carries TRBV6-5 and TRBJ1-2, with 8 nucleotides matching TRBD1. After removal of 4 bases from V and 7 bases from J, the junction contained 8 bases not matched to a gene. Germline V gives CDR1 MNHEY, CDR2 SVGAGI. CDR3 length: 14 amino acids. The CDR3: CASSSSAGGCGYTF. CDR3 nucleotides: TGTGCCAGCAGTTCTAGCGCAGGGGGCTGTGGCTACACCTTC.

This clone showed up just a few times. The J gene is TRBJ2-3, the V gene TRBV6-5; 7 positions match TRBD1. Germline CDR1 is MNHEY and CDR2 is SVGAGI. This CDR3 comprises 14 residues. Trimming removed 6 bases from V and 0 bases from J; junction bases left unmatched: 3. The CDR3 DNA sequence: TGTGCCAGCAGAGACAGGGATAGCACAGATACGCAGTATTTT. It specifies CASRDRDSTDTQYF.

The chain uses TRBV11-2 and TRBJ2-7, with TRBD1 matching over 7 bases. From germline, CDR1 is SGHAT and CDR2 FQNNGV. The CDR3 covers 14 residues. Trimming took 4 bases from V and 5 from J; bases not matched to a gene: 8. Here the CDR3 reads CASSSIDRENEQYF. DNA for the CDR3: TGTGCCAGCAGCTCGATCGACAGGGAGAACGAGCAGTACTTC.

The chain combines TRBV19 with TRBJ2-1, with 13 positions matching TRBD2. The CDR3 extends over 18 amino acids. V dropped 5 bases and J dropped 0; count of bases not matched to a gene: 7. Germline V lookup: CDR1 LNHDA, CDR2 SQIVND (reference sequence). The CDR3 coding sequence is TGTGCCAGTAGTCCAACTAGCGGGAGGGCCCGCTCCTACAATGAGCAGTTCTTC. This translates into CASSPTSGRARSYNEQFF.

The V gene is TRBV5-4, the J gene TRBJ2-3, with 10 bases that match TRBD2. V dropped 2 bases and J dropped 4; count of bases not matched to a gene: 4. The CDR3 covers 15 residues. The germline V gene has CDR1 SGHNT and CDR2 YYREEE (reference sequence). CDR3 DNA: TGTGCCAGCAGCTTAGCGGGAGGGGGGGCAGATACGCAGTATTTT. This translates into CASSLAGGGADTQYF. The full variable domain, with the rest looked up from reference TRBV5-4 and TRBJ2-3, is ETGVTQSPTHLIKTRGQQVTLRCSSQSGHNTVSWYQQALGQGPQFIFQYYREEENGRGNFPPRFSGLQFPNYSSELNVNALELDDSALYLCASSLAGGGADTQYFGPGTRLTVL.

The gene calls are TRBV5-1 and TRBJ2-5; 7 bases line up with TRBD1. V dropped 4 bases and J dropped 1; count of bases not matched to a gene: 7. Germline CDR1 SGHRS, CDR2 YFSETQ. The CDR3 spans 15 residues. This chain's CDR3 is CASSIDRAPQETQYF. The CDR3, as DNA: TGCGCCAGCAGCATCGACAGGGCGCCCCAAGAGACCCAGTACTTC.

The chain carries TRBV6-5 and TRBJ2-5; D might be TRBD2 (6 bases). Germline V gene data show CDR1 as MNHEY and CDR2 as SVGAGI. CDR3 length equals 14 residues. With 4 bases removed from V and 9 bases from J, the gap between germline ends came to 18 bases. In nucleotides, the CDR3 is TGTGCCAGCAGTTGCGGGACGCCCCGGCCGGCCCAGTACTTC. This gives the protein CASSCGTPRPAQYF.